Described below is a single T cell receptor beta chain sequence and its context. Its target is unknown. The data belong to a study of cytomegalovirus exposure and HLA in healthy donors. Study findings and constraints: Sequencing depth roughly uniform across donors was assumed in presence/absence analyses.

The CDR3 loop spans 15 amino acids. With 7 bases clipped from V and 1 base from J, the junction kept 4 bases outside the gene matches. Germline assignment: CDR1 MDHEN and CDR2 SYDVKM. The PCR employed 60 Vbeta primers together with 13 Jbeta primers. Some clones are missing from TCRdb's copy, which holds only in-frame ones; the method was immunoSEQ multiplex PCR. The sample has roughly 30,000 clones; the top ten hold approximately 3.6%. This chain joins TRBV28 and TRBJ2-2; 9 bases map to TRBD2. Source material: PBMCs. This sequence originates from a woman between 40 and 50 years old in good health and CMV-seropositive. Written as DNA, the CDR3 is TGTGCCAGCACCCCAGCGGGGGGGAACACCGGGGAGCTGTTTTTT. Residues: CASTPAGGNTGELFF.